Shown below are 30 T cell receptor beta chains from a single sample sequenced in a study of T cells in Graves' hyperthyroidism and ophthalmopathy. The source material, RNA transcripts, was used to amplify TCR beta CDR3 regions. HTBI primers were employed in a first-round RT-PCR of the TCR CDR3. In TCRdb, the multiplex PCR reads were re-called with MiXCR into one record per CDR3 protein. The table lists under 450,000 distinct CDR3 sequences, about a sixth of them singletons, with over 7.5% in the top ten. Sequencing input: blood. The source is a woman between 18 and 29 years old with Graves' hyperthyroidism.

This clonotype came up many times. This chain links TRBV10-3 with TRBJ2-5, with D possibly TRBD1 on 7 matching bases. Between the trimmed V and J ends, which lost 6 bases and 2 bases, there was a span of 16 bases. Germline V gene data show CDR1 as ENHRY and CDR2 as SYGVKD. The CDR3 length is 15 residues. The CDR3 nucleotides read TGTGCCATCAGCCCACTAGCAGGGGGGCAAGAGACCCAGTACTTC. Amino acid sequence: CAISPLAGGQETQYF.

This clonotype was seen repeatedly, ten times or more. CDR3 DNA: TGTGCCAGCAGTTTCGCAGGGTGGCGCACTGAAGCTTTCTTT. As protein: CASSFAGWRTEAFF. J is TRBJ1-1 and V is TRBV12-3 or TRBV12-4; D is perhaps TRBD1 (5 bases). The V gene lost 3 bases and the J gene lost 4 bases, with 12 bases spanning the gap. The CDR3 length is 14 residues.

The V and J genes are TRBV4-1 and TRBJ2-1; no clear D. Germline CDR1 MGHRA, CDR2 YSYEKL. V was trimmed by 1 base and J by 9 bases, leaving 10 bases between them. This CDR3 has 13 amino acids. The CDR3 bases are TGCGCCAGCAGCCAAGGGAACGAGCGTGAGCAGTTCTTC. This translates into CASSQGNEREQFF.

This chain joins TRBV27 and TRBJ1-1; 8 nucleotides align to TRBD1. V trimming: 8 bases; J trimming: 4 bases; junction bases outside the gene matches: 21. Germline values: CDR1 MNHEY, CDR2 SMNVEV (reference sequence). The CDR3 length is 18 residues. CDR3 residues: CASGRIPGGAGGLTEAFF. CDR3 coding DNA: TGTGCCAGCGGAAGGATACCAGGGGGCGCCGGTGGGCTCACTGAAGCTTTCTTT.

Notes on this clonotype: This may be a read error, as it is one base from a much larger clone. The CDR3 end shows no conserved phenylalanine or tryptophan, and so a read error is likely. This chain connects TRBV5-1 to TRBJ1-2; tentatively, D is TRBD1 (5 bases). The germline gives CDR1 SGHRS, CDR2 YFSETQ. Trimming pared 4 bases from V and 4 bases from J, leaving 14 bases between. The CDR3 is made up of 14 amino acids. CDR3 sequence reads: CASSPGRGLYGYTS. CDR3 DNA: TGCGCCAGCAGCCCGGGAAGGGGACTCTATGGCTACACCTCC.

This chain's CDR3 is CASSYFRGSDQPQHF. CDR3 in DNA: TGCGCCAGCAGCTACTTCAGGGGCAGCGATCAGCCCCAGCATTTT. The V call is TRBV4-1, the J call TRBJ1-5, with D perhaps TRBD1 (6 bases). V was shortened by 5 bases and J by 5 bases, with 16 bases between the two germline ends. Germline lookup yields CDR1 MGHRA and CDR2 YSYEKL. This CDR3 spans 15 amino acids.

The table lists this clonotype with many counts. The chain employs TRBV7-6 and TRBJ2-3, with D perhaps assigned TRBD1 or TRBD2 (6 bases each). The germline V gene encodes CDR1 SGHVS and CDR2 FNYEAQ. Between the trimmed V and J ends, which lost 3 bases and 4 bases, there was a span of 20 bases. The CDR3 has 17 residues. The CDR3 DNA is TGTGCCAGCAGCTTGGGGGGCCGGGTCCGCCCCGCAGATACGCAGTATTTT. It yields the protein CASSLGGRVRPADTQYF.

At least ten counts were recorded for this clonotype. The rearrangement uses TRBV28 and TRBJ2-3, with D possibly called TRBD1 or TRBD2 (5 bases each). The CDR3 consists of 16 residues. Trimming stripped 2 bases from V and 5 bases from J, with 17 bases between. Germline V gene data show CDR1 as MDHEN and CDR2 as SYDVKM. The CDR3 coding sequence is TGTGCCAGCAGTTTAGGCAAAGGGGTGAGGGAAGATACGCAGTATTTT. Translation: CASSLGKGVREDTQYF.

CDR3 residues: CASTPTGDVQGEQYF. DNA of the CDR3: TGTGCCAGCACTCCTACAGGGGACGTTCAAGGAGAGCAGTACTTC. The rearrangement uses TRBV12-3 or TRBV12-4 and TRBJ2-7; 7 bases align to TRBD1. V gave up 7 bases and J gave up 7 bases; unmatched junction bases: 16. The CDR3 is 15 residues long.

The table lists this clonotype with many counts. V gene TRBV28 combines with J gene TRBJ1-6; D not resolved. CDR1 is MDHEN, CDR2 SYDVKM, per germline. Deletions cut 2 bases from V and 1 base from J, with 6 bases between. There are 15 residues in the CDR3. CDR3 DNA sequence: TGTGCCAGCAGTTTACCCGAGTCCTATAATTCACCCCTCCACTTT. It specifies CASSLPESYNSPLHF.

The V call is TRBV24-1, the J call TRBJ1-5, with a weak D call TRBD1 (6 bases). Germline assignment: CDR1 KGHDR and CDR2 SFDVKD. V was pared by 3 bases and J by 0 bases, with 14 bases between. This CDR3 comprises 17 residues. CDR3 bases: TGTGCCACCAGTGATACACGGGACACGAATAGCAATCAGCCCCAGCATTTT. It yields the protein CATSDTRDTNSNQPQHF.

This clonotype was found many times. The V call is TRBV7-2, the J call TRBJ1-1, with D hard to call. Germline lookup yields CDR1 SGHTA and CDR2 FQGNSA. V dropped 7 bases and J dropped 3 bases, with 15 bases sitting between them. The length of the CDR3 is 14 residues. CDR3 nucleotides: TGTGCCAGCACCTTTCAGGTTACAGACACTGAAGCTTTCTTT. This translates into CASTFQVTDTEAFF.

Ten or more counts support this clonotype. The chain links TRBV15 to TRBJ2-7, with TRBD1 matching over 8 bases. V shed 0 bases, J shed 6 bases, and the junction held 13 bases outside the gene matches. Germline CDR1 LNHNV, CDR2 YYDKDF (reference sequence). This CDR3 is 17 amino acids long. The DNA of the CDR3 is TGTGCCACCAGCAGAGAACCCCGACAGGGGTGGGGAGTCGAGCAGTACTTC. It specifies CATSREPRQGWGVEQYF.

In its sample, this clonotype was seen many times. The chain joins TRBV6-5 to TRBJ1-2, with 9 bases aligning to TRBD1. The CDR3 is 15 residues long. Germline V gene data show CDR1 as MNHEY and CDR2 as SVGAGI. V trimming: 0 bases; J trimming: 6 bases; junction bases outside the gene matches: 5. The CDR3 coding sequence is TGTGCCAGCAGTTACTCGGACAGGGGAATCGATGGCTACACCTTC. Amino acids: CASSYSDRGIDGYTF.

This clonotype was observed at least ten times. The rearrangement uses TRBV27 and TRBJ2-7, with D unclear. V gave up 2 bases and J gave up 4 bases, with 15 bases separating them. Germline-derived CDR1 and CDR2 are MNHEY and SMNVEV (reference sequence). The CDR3 spans 15 residues. The CDR3 reads CASSLREVTLYEQYF. In DNA, the CDR3 is TGTGCCAGCAGTTTACGTGAGGTTACTCTGTACGAGCAGTACTTC.

This clonotype has a count of ten or more. The chain has TRBV20-1 and TRBJ1-1; D unresolved. The V end lost 0 bases, the J end lost 8 bases, and 7 bases lay between the germline ends. Per the germline V gene, CDR1 is DFQATT and CDR2 is SNEGSKA (reference sequence). The CDR3 has 11 residues. The CDR3 nucleotides are TGCAGTGCTAGAGATCGAGGGGAAGCTTTCTTT. It specifies CSARDRGEAFF.

This clonotype has only a few counts. This chain joins TRBV6-1 and TRBJ2-7; no definite D call. The CDR3 sequence is 14 residues long. Trimming removed 8 bases from V and 4 bases from J, with 18 bases in between. Germline-derived CDR1 and CDR2 are MNHNS and SASEGT. The CDR3 coding sequence is TGTGCCAGCCGACATTCGGGCGGAAGATACGAGCAGTACTTC. It translates to CASRHSGGRYEQYF.

This chain joins TRBV29-1 and TRBJ2-1; the D is unclear. The V gene lost 4 bases and the J gene lost 5 bases, with 12 bases spanning the gap. The CDR3 length is 13 residues. Germline V gene data show CDR1 as SQVTM and CDR2 as ANQGSEA. The CDR3 DNA reads as TGCAGCGTTGCTTATAGAGCTGACAATGAGCAGTTCTTC. Translation gives CSVAYRADNEQFF.

This clonotype was seen many times. J is TRBJ2-2 and V is TRBV29-1; D remains ambiguous. Between the trimmed V and J ends, which lost 6 bases and 1 base, there was a span of 9 bases. CDR1 and CDR2 (germline): SQVTM, ANQGSEA. The CDR3 is 13 amino acids. As DNA, the CDR3 is TGCAGCGTGGATTCTAGGAACACCGGGGAGCTGTTTTTT. It translates to CSVDSRNTGELFF.

This clonotype was counted at least ten times. The chain couples TRBV20-1 to TRBJ2-3; D is uncertain. V lost 7 bases and J 0 bases, leaving 5 bases between the germline ends. The germline V gene encodes CDR1 DFQATT and CDR2 SNEGSKA (reference sequence). The CDR3 has 11 residues. CDR3 nucleotide sequence: TGCAGTGGTTCTAGCACAGATACGCAGTATTTT. Protein: CSGSSTDTQYF.

This clonotype was seen repeatedly, ten times or more. The rearrangement links TRBV7-3 to TRBJ1-4; no reliable D call. Germline values: CDR1 SGHTA, CDR2 FQGTGA. V lost 0 bases, J lost 7 bases, and 12 bases lay in between. CDR3 length: 15 amino acids. In nucleotides, the CDR3 is TGTGCCAGCAGCTTAACTCCAGTTGACACTGAAAAACTGTTTTTT. It specifies CASSLTPVDTEKLFF.

This clonotype has ten or more counts. The V gene is TRBV12-3 or TRBV12-4, the J gene TRBJ2-1; 10 nucleotides line up with TRBD2. Trimming removed 5 bases from V and 7 bases from J; junction bases left unmatched: 11. The CDR3 is made up of 16 amino acids. The chain's CDR3 is CASSVPGLASLNEQFF. CDR3 nucleotide sequence: TGTGCCAGCAGTGTCCCGGGACTAGCGAGCCTAAATGAGCAGTTCTTC.

The table lists this clonotype with many counts. The J gene is TRBJ1-2, the V gene TRBV6-2 or TRBV6-3; D remains ambiguous. CDR3 size: 14 residues. Trimming stripped 0 bases from V and 8 bases from J, with 13 bases between. CDR1 is MNHEY and CDR2 is SVGEGT in the germline V gene. The CDR3 loop reads CASSYSTGVSGYTF. The CDR3, as DNA: TGTGCCAGCAGTTACTCGACTGGAGTAAGCGGCTACACCTTC.

This clonotype was seen many times. The chain employs TRBV11-3 and TRBJ2-3; maybe TRBD2 (5 bases). Germline V CDR1 and CDR2: SGHNT, YENEEA. The CDR3 loop spans 15 amino acids. V dropped 0 bases and J dropped 4 bases, with 11 bases sitting between them. The CDR3 spells CASSLDPRASDTQYF. CDR3 DNA sequence: TGTGCCAGCAGCTTAGACCCGAGGGCCTCAGATACGCAGTATTTT.

V gene TRBV27 combines with J gene TRBJ1-6; 7 nucleotides match TRBD1. Germline CDR1 is MNHEY and CDR2 is SMNVEV (reference sequence). CDR3 length equals 16 residues. Trimming at V came to 2 bases and at J to 8 bases, leaving 9 bases not matched to a gene. The CDR3 protein is CASSLGSRGDDSPLHF. The DNA of the CDR3 is TGTGCCAGCAGTTTAGGGAGCAGGGGGGATGATTCACCCCTCCACTTT.

The rearrangement uses TRBV2 and TRBJ2-3, with 7 nucleotides matching TRBD2. Looked up from germline, CDR1 is SNHLY and CDR2 is FYNNEI. The junction had 9 bases not matched to a gene; V was cut back by 6 bases and J by 6 bases. CDR3 length equals 14 residues. The CDR3 DNA reads TGTGCCAGCAGAGGGACTACCGATCGGGATACGCAGTATTTT. Its protein product is CASRGTTDRDTQYF.

This clonotype was seen many times. For the CDR3, the DNA is TGCAGTGCTAGGAGTCGGTTAACGGGGGCGGATACGCAGTATTTT. Translated, it gives CSARSRLTGADTQYF. The V call is TRBV20-1, the J call TRBJ2-3, with D perhaps matching TRBD1 or TRBD2 (6 bases each). CDR3 size: 15 residues. Germline V gene sequence: CDR1 DFQATT, CDR2 SNEGSKA (reference sequence). Between the trimmed V and J ends, which lost 3 bases and 6 bases, there was a span of 19 bases.

This clonotype was observed a few times. The chain couples TRBV4-1 to TRBJ2-7, with 11 bases fitting TRBD2. V was clipped by 4 bases and J by 2 bases; unmatched bases: 16. CDR1 is MGHRA, CDR2 YSYEKL, per germline. The CDR3 sequence is 19 residues long. The CDR3 reads CASSPRSPLAGVPPYEQYF. The DNA of the CDR3 is TGCGCCAGCAGCCCTCGAAGCCCACTAGCGGGAGTTCCCCCCTACGAGCAGTACTTC.

This clonotype has a count of ten or more. J is TRBJ2-1 and V is TRBV18; no reliable D call. The CDR3 is made up of 14 amino acids. CDR1 is KGHSH, CDR2 LQKENI, per germline. V was pared by 3 bases and J by 3 bases, with 9 bases between. CDR3: CASSPETVYNEQFF. The CDR3 nucleotides are TGTGCCAGCTCACCCGAAACAGTCTACAATGAGCAGTTCTTC.

V and J are TRBV18 and TRBJ2-7; possibly TRBD2 for D (6 bases). Trimming took off 4 bases at V and 6 bases at J, with 13 bases between the two ends. The CDR3 runs 13 residues. Germline V CDR1 and CDR2: KGHSH, LQKENI. CDR3 region: CASSRVEGGEQYF. DNA of the CDR3: TGTGCCAGCTCACGGGTGGAGGGAGGCGAGCAGTACTTC.